This T cell receptor (beta chain) was found in a study of early T cells in non-severe SARS-CoV-2 infection. Many counts were recorded for this clonotype. MiXCR was run by TCRdb on the 5' RACE reads, yielding one entry per CDR3 protein. This sample has tens of thousands of distinct CDR3 sequences, with roughly 14% found just once. Germline assignment: CDR1 KGHSH and CDR2 LQKENI. The CDR3 is made up of 16 amino acids. J was trimmed by 4 bases and V by 6 bases; bases with no gene match: 10. Here the sequenced sample was whole blood, taken at baseline. The chain combines TRBV18 with TRBJ2-3, with TRBD2 matching 10 bases. This receptor was taken from an adult who was a healthcare worker with PCR-confirmed SARS-CoV-2 infection or an uninfected control (not recorded which). The CDR3: CASSLRTSGLPDTQYF. CDR3 nucleotides: TGTGCCAGCTCTCTCCGGACTAGCGGCCTCCCAGATACGCAGTATTTT.